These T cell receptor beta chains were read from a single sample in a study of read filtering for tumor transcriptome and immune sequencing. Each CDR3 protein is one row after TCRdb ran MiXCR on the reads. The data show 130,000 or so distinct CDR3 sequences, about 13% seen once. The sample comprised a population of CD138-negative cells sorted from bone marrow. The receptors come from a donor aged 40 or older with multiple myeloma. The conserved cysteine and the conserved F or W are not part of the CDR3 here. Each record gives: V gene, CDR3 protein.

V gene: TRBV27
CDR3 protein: ASRAFGQLAF

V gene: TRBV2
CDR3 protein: ASSELRQNTGELF

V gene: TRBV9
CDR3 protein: ASSVYEEQF

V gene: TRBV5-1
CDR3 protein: ASMGPGRNTGELF

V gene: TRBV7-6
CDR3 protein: ASSLEGRGGQGTEAF

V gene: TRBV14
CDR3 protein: ASSHFISAGANVLT

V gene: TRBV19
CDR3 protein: ASTSKRVVYEQY

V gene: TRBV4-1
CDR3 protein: ASSQDLREMRF

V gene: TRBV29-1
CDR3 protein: SVEGVGETQY

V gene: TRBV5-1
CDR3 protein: ASSQDLEDTQY

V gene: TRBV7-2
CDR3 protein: ASSLASGLTYEQY

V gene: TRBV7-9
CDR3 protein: ASIIGGTDTQY

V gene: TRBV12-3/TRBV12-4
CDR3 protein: ASSLGRGYYGYT

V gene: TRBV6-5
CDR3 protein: ASSLAGGTGELF

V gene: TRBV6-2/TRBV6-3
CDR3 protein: ASSFLNTGELF

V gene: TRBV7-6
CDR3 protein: ASSSWESYNEQF

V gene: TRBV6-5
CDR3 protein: ASGWTAGNTIY

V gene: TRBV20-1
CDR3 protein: SARGPRRAIEETQY

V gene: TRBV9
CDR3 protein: ASSPASAHYEQY

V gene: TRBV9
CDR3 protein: ASSLVGAGITGELC

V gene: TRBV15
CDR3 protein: ATSRDTLAGVRGDTQY

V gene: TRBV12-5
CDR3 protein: ASGLFRTSRTDTQY

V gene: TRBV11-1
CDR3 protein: ASSFRTGGFYEQY

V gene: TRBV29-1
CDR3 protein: GVGAGGNTGELF

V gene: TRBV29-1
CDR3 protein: SVAGALNEQF

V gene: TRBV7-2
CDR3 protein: ASSYFEYNEQF

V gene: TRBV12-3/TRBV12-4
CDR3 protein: VSSPISENEQF

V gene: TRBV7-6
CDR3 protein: ASSLVPLKDSTEAF

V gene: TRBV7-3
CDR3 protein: ASSFQSGGGNEQF

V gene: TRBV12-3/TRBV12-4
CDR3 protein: ASKPQGASGRTNTGELF

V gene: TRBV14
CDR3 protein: ASSDNRVREQY

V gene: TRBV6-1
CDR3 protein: ASRDGTGTHKVRTEAF

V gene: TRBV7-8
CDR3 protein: ASRDVLLETQY

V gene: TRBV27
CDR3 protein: ASMPGGLGQPQH

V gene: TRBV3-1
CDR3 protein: ASSRLTSTEQY

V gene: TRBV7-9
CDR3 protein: ASSSIPGQGTAGANVLT

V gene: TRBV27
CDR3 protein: ASSGNYNEQF

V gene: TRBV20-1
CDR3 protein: SARDQPIQETQY

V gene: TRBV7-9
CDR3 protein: ASSSHRDEQC

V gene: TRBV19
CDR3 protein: ASSRDPPRGTEAF

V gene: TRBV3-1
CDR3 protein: ASGQDYEGEQF

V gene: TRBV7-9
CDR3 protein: ASSKLQGPETQY

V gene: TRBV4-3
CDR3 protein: ASSQDLGLAGSEQY

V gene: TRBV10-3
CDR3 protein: AISTGGSYEQY

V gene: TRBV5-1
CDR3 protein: ASSFGGFYEQY

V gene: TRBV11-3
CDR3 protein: ASSLSGTSTGELF

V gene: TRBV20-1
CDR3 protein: SDSPDTGAF

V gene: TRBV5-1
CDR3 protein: ASSLADGFPGELF